This T cell receptor beta chain originates from a study of cytomegalovirus exposure and HLA in healthy donors. Germline assignment: CDR1 GTSNPN and CDR2 SVGIG (reference sequence). The CDR3 length is 17 residues. The ends were cut back, 0 bases at V and 1 base at J, with 16 bases in the middle. PCR primers comprised 60 Vbeta and 13 Jbeta primers. Sequenced by immunoSEQ multiplex PCR; TCRdb stores in-frame clones only, minus some. This specimen shows approximately 30,000 clones; the ten leading clones hold around 3.6%. In the case of this clone: The antigen remains undetermined.

Whole-study findings and limits: It was only CMV serostatus that was available as immune exposure information.

The TCR was taken from a man in his forties in good health and CMV-seronegative. Sequenced material: PBMCs. The chain recombines TRBV30 with TRBJ2-1; D is possibly TRBD2 (5 bases). The CDR3 loop reads CAWSVSKAGLSYNEQFF. The CDR3 nucleotides are TGTGCCTGGAGTGTAAGTAAGGCGGGCCTATCCTACAATGAGCAGTTCTTC.